The clone carrying this TCR beta chain was detected once. Antigen: not known. Germline-derived CDR1 and CDR2 are LGHNA and YNFKEQ. V was clipped by 4 bases and J by 1 base; unmatched bases: 7. The CDR3 covers 18 residues. These data come from a study of cytomegalovirus exposure and HLA in healthy donors. The primer mix had 60 Vbeta and 13 Jbeta primers. Original analysis: An analysis performed later counted about 80 million unique TCR beta chains (roughly 10 million of them shared). The protocol was immunoSEQ multiplex PCR, while the TCRdb copy is restricted to in-frame clones and leaves out a portion. V and J calls and clone size are those listed in that table; D and trimming were worked out from the DNA. The sample has under 250,000 clones, around 85% seen once. Study-level results: As confirmed in vitro, a few CMV-associated chains were specific for CMV antigens. Reportedly, fewer N-insertions than the approximately 600-donor mean appeared in an Asian-associated ancestry cluster in a later analysis. In a later analysis, about 17,000 TCR beta sequences were associated with HLA alleles at 0.05 false discovery rate.

The source is a man between 45 and 60 years old in good health and CMV-seronegative. V and J are TRBV4-2 and TRBJ2-1; TRBD2 aligns across 13 bases. Material: PBMCs. Written as DNA, the CDR3 is TGTGCCAGCAGCCCTGGACTAGCGGGAGTCAGTTCCTACAATGAGCAGTTCTTC. Amino acid sequence: CASSPGLAGVSSYNEQFF.